Sequencing of this TCR beta chain was carried out in a study of blood T cell repertoires in COVID-19. Across the whole study: T cells, B-cell-depleted T cells, or PBMCs provided the cDNA or gDNA that served as material.

Participant age was roughly 18 to 89 years, and participants resided in roughly 25 US areas. Cohorts were determined from participant-reported clinical history. Cohort 3 donors counted as recovered after two negative PCRs, clearance, or resolved symptoms. The germline gives CDR1 SGHRS, CDR2 YFSETQ. The CDR3 extends over 12 amino acids. The ends were cut back, 2 bases at V and 4 bases at J, with 6 bases in the middle. Generated by immunoSEQ multiplex PCR, the TCRdb table keeps only in-frame clones and is missing some. The table records over 250,000 clones, roughly 86% of them present only once. The receptor was isolated from a woman aged 55-70 years who had recovered from COVID-19. Input material: PBMCs or T cells enriched from blood (not recorded which). The V and J genes are TRBV5-1 and TRBJ1-2; D is perhaps TRBD1 (6 bases). The CDR3 here is CASSLGGYGYTF. The CDR3 DNA sequence: TGCGCCAGCAGCTTAGGGGGCTATGGCTACACCTTC.